A selection of T cell receptor beta chains follows, all from one sample in a study of CD8 T cells in Susac syndrome. A single record per CDR3 protein comes from TCRdb applying MiXCR to the immunoSEQ multiplex PCR reads. The table has more than 40,000 distinct CDR3 sequences, 93% seen once; the top ten hold approximately 0.53%. Sequenced material: CD8+ T cells from PBMCs. All receptors come from a human donor in good health. Each CDR3 is given with its conserved first and last residue. Each record gives: clone size, D gene, V gene, J gene, CDR3 protein, CDR3 DNA. D genes are given only for firm matches. Only some rows state a clone size, as once, few, many or a class for expanded clones.

abundance: .; d_gene: TRBD2; v_gene: TRBV6-4; j_gene: TRBJ2-3; CDR3aa: CASSDSREADTQYF; CDR3nt: TGTGCCAGCAGTGACTCGCGGGAGGCAGATACGCAGTATTTT
abundance: .; d_gene: .; v_gene: TRBV3-1; j_gene: TRBJ2-1; CDR3aa: CASSQVPRDTNNEQFF; CDR3nt: TGTGCCAGCAGCCAAGTTCCCCGGGACACGAACAATGAGCAGTTCTTC
abundance: .; d_gene: .; v_gene: TRBV5-6; j_gene: TRBJ1-1; CDR3aa: CASSPRHEVTEAFF; CDR3nt: TGTGCCAGCAGCCCCCGTCATGAAGTTACTGAAGCTTTCTTT
abundance: .; d_gene: .; v_gene: TRBV24-1; j_gene: TRBJ2-1; CDR3aa: CATSDWQGNEQFF; CDR3nt: TGTGCCACCAGTGATTGGCAGGGCAATGAGCAGTTCTTC
abundance: .; d_gene: TRBD2; v_gene: TRBV7-6; j_gene: TRBJ2-3; CDR3aa: CASSLGLAGTDTQYF; CDR3nt: TGTGCCAGCAGCCTGGGACTAGCGGGAACGGATACGCAGTATTTT
abundance: .; d_gene: TRBD1; v_gene: TRBV28; j_gene: TRBJ2-3; CDR3aa: CASSRTGADTQYF; CDR3nt: TGTGCCAGCAGTCGGACAGGGGCAGATACGCAGTATTTT
abundance: .; d_gene: .; v_gene: TRBV28; j_gene: TRBJ2-7; CDR3aa: CASSLSGKYYEQYF; CDR3nt: TGTGCCAGCAGTTTGTCAGGGAAGTACTACGAGCAGTACTTC
abundance: once; d_gene: TRBD2; v_gene: TRBV20-1; j_gene: TRBJ2-2; CDR3aa: CSARGGLAATGELFF; CDR3nt: TGCAGTGCTAGAGGTGGACTAGCGGCCACCGGGGAGCTGTTTTTT
abundance: .; d_gene: .; v_gene: TRBV29-1; j_gene: TRBJ2-7; CDR3aa: CSNPWEQYF; CDR3nt: TGCAGCAACCCGTGGGAGCAGTACTTC
abundance: .; d_gene: TRBD2; v_gene: TRBV2; j_gene: TRBJ2-3; CDR3aa: CASRGTSDPGDTQYF; CDR3nt: TGTGCCAGCAGGGGGACTAGCGACCCTGGGGATACGCAGTATTTT
abundance: .; d_gene: TRBD1; v_gene: TRBV7-7; j_gene: TRBJ2-5; CDR3aa: CASSFRTGGFETQYF; CDR3nt: TGTGCCAGCAGCTTCAGAACAGGGGGCTTTGAGACCCAGTACTTC
abundance: .; d_gene: .; v_gene: TRBV19; j_gene: TRBJ2-7; CDR3aa: CASSPGLSYEQYF; CDR3nt: TGTGCCAGTAGCCCCGGACTTTCCTACGAGCAGTACTTC
abundance: .; d_gene: .; v_gene: TRBV27; j_gene: TRBJ2-2; CDR3aa: CASSPLWLENTGELFF; CDR3nt: TGTGCCAGCAGCCCCCTTTGGCTAGAGAACACCGGGGAGCTGTTTTTT
abundance: once; d_gene: .; v_gene: TRBV2; j_gene: TRBJ2-2; CDR3aa: CASSSYGELFF; CDR3nt: TGTGCCAGCAGTAGTTACGGGGAGCTGTTTTTT
abundance: .; d_gene: .; v_gene: TRBV29-1; j_gene: TRBJ2-2; CDR3aa: CSAGQNTGELFF; CDR3nt: TGCAGCGCCGGACAGAACACCGGGGAGCTGTTTTTT
abundance: .; d_gene: TRBD2; v_gene: TRBV2; j_gene: TRBJ2-1; CDR3aa: CASSEAGGSDEQFF; CDR3nt: TGTGCCAGCAGTGAAGCGGGCGGGAGCGATGAGCAGTTCTTC
abundance: .; d_gene: TRBD1; v_gene: TRBV20-1; j_gene: TRBJ1-1; CDR3aa: CSAPDRVGNTEAFF; CDR3nt: TGCAGTGCCCCGGACAGGGTGGGGAACACTGAAGCTTTCTTT
abundance: .; d_gene: TRBD1; v_gene: TRBV5-1; j_gene: TRBJ2-7; CDR3aa: CASSPGQGINEQYF; CDR3nt: TGCGCCAGCTCCCCGGGACAGGGGATCAACGAGCAGTACTTC
abundance: once; d_gene: .; v_gene: TRBV15; j_gene: TRBJ2-5; CDR3aa: CATGRHGVSQETQYF; CDR3nt: TGTGCCACCGGCCGTCACGGGGTCTCCCAAGAGACCCAGTACTTC
abundance: once; d_gene: .; v_gene: TRBV5-6; j_gene: TRBJ2-1; CDR3aa: CASSWGENEQFF; CDR3nt: TGTGCCAGCAGCTGGGGGGAGAATGAGCAGTTCTTC
abundance: .; d_gene: TRBD2; v_gene: TRBV20-1; j_gene: TRBJ2-5; CDR3aa: CSAQTSGRAETQYF; CDR3nt: TGCAGTGCTCAGACTAGCGGGAGGGCAGAGACCCAGTACTTC
abundance: .; d_gene: TRBD2; v_gene: TRBV29-1; j_gene: TRBJ2-2; CDR3aa: CSVEGEGSYSGELFF; CDR3nt: TGCAGCGTTGAGGGGGAGGGGTCGTACAGCGGGGAGCTGTTTTTT
abundance: .; d_gene: TRBD1; v_gene: TRBV27; j_gene: TRBJ1-1; CDR3aa: CASSLIGGANTEAFF; CDR3nt: TGTGCCAGCAGTTTGATAGGGGGCGCGAACACTGAAGCTTTCTTT
abundance: few; d_gene: .; v_gene: TRBV29-1; j_gene: TRBJ2-1; CDR3aa: CSATGGSYNEQFF; CDR3nt: TGCAGCGCGACTGGGGGCTCCTACAATGAGCAGTTCTTC
abundance: .; d_gene: .; v_gene: TRBV30; j_gene: TRBJ2-7; CDR3aa: CAWSPTVTSYEQYF; CDR3nt: TGTGCCTGGAGTCCGACAGTGACCTCCTACGAGCAGTACTTC